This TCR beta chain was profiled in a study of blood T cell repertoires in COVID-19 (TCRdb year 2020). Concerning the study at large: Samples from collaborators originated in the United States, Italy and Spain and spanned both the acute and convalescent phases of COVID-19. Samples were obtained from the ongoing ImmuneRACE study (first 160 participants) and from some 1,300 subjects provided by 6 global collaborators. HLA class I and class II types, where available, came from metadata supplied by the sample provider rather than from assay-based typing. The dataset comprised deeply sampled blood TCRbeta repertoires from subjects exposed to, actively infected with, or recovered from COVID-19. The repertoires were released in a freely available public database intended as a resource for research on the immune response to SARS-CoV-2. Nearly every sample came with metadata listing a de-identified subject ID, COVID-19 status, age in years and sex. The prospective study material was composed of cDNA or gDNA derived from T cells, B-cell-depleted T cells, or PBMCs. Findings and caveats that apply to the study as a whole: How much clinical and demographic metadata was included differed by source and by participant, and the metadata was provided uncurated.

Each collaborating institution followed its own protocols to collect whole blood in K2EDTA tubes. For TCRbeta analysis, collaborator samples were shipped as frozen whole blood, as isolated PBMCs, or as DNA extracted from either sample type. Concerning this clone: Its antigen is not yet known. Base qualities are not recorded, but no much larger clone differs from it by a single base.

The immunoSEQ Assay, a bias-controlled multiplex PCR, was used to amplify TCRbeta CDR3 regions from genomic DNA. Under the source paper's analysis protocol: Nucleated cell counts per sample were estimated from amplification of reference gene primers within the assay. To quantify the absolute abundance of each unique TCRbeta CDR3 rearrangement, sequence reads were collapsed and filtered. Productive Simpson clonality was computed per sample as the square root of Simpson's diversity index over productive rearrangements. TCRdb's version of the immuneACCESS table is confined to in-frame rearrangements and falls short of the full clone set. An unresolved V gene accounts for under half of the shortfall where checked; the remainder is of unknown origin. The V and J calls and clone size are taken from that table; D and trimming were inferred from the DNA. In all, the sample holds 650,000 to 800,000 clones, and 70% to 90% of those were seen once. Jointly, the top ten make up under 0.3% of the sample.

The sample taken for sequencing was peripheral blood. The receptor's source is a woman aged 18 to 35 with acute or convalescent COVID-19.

The bases are TGTGCCAGCTCAAGCGGACAGAACTATGGCTACACCTTC. Its translation reads: CASSSGQNYGYTF. Rearrangement joined TRBV18 to TRBJ1-2, with TRBD1 tentatively as D gene (6 bases match). CDR1 is given as KGHSH and CDR2 as LQKENI, both from the germline V gene. V loses 5 bases, J loses 2 bases, and the germline ends lie 9 bases apart. The cysteine opens and the phenylalanine closes a CDR3 of 13 amino acids. The DNA shown is the 39-base CDR3, in frame from base 1.